This T cell receptor (beta chain) emerged from a study of PD-1 blockade in mismatch repair-deficient tumors. The overall study: All were previously treated, progressing patients with about twelve mismatch repair-deficient cancer types.

Notes on this clone: The target antigen is unknown.

Study-wide results and caveats: Tumor-resident clones, often undetectable pretreatment in blood, expanded then contracted after pembrolizumab.

The data were produced by immunoSEQ multiplex PCR, yet TCRdb's version contains in-frame clones alone and is incomplete. The table records about 130,000 clones, around nine tenths of them present only once. Mismatch repair deficiency was confirmed in all patients, by PCR or immunohistochemistry. TCR sequencing covered a few patients who responded to pembrolizumab. The CDR3 is made up of 14 amino acids. Germline V gene lookup returns CDR1 SGHRS and CDR2 YFSETQ. Trimming stripped 3 bases from V and 5 bases from J, with 14 bases between. The source of this sequence is an adult with mismatch repair-deficient cancer. This chain uses TRBV5-1 with TRBJ1-2; a possible D gene is TRBD1 (6 bases). The specimen was peripheral blood, collected 70 to 72 weeks after starting pembrolizumab. DNA for the CDR3: TGCGCCAGCAGCTCCGGACAGACGACTTATGGCTACACCTTC. Its protein product is CASSSGQTTYGYTF.